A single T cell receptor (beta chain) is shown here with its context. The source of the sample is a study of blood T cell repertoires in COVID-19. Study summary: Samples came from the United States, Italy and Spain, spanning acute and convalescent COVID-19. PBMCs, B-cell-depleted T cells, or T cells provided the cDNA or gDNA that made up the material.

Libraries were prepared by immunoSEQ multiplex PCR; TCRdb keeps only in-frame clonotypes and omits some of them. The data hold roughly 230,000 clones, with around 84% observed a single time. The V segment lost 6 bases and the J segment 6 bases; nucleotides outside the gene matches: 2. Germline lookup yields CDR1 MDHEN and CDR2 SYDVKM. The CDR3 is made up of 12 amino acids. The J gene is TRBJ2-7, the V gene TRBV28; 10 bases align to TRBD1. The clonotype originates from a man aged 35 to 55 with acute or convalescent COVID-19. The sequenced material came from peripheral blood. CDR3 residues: CASSRDRGEQYF. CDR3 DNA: TGTGCCAGCAGCCGGGACAGGGGCGAGCAGTACTTC.